The 12 T cell receptor beta chains in this list originate from one sample, sequenced in a study of T cells in Graves' hyperthyroidism and ophthalmopathy. Amplified regions were TCR beta CDR3 sequences from RNA transcripts. The HTBI primer set was used in a first-round RT-PCR of the TCR CDR3. TCRdb analysed the multiplex PCR reads with MiXCR anew, one entry per CDR3 protein. This table holds approximately 270,000 distinct CDR3 sequences, more than 14% found once. The sample consisted of blood. The receptors were sampled from a woman between 40 and 50 years old with Graves' hyperthyroidism that later progressed to Graves' ophthalmopathy.

V is TRBV2 and J is TRBJ2-5; no firm D call. V was shortened by 4 bases and J by 2 bases, with 17 bases between the two germline ends. CDR3 size: 16 residues. Looked up from germline, CDR1 is SNHLY and CDR2 is FYNNEI. CDR3 in amino acids: CASSGSGQREQETQYF. CDR3 nucleotide sequence: TGTGCCAGCAGTGGGTCAGGTCAAAGGGAACAAGAGACCCAGTACTTC.

The DNA of the CDR3 is TGTGCCAGCAGCGGAGCGGGAGGGCCCCCAGATACGCAGTATTTT. Its translation is CASSGAGGPPDTQYF. This chain links TRBV9 with TRBJ2-3, with 10 bases matching TRBD2. This CDR3 contains 15 residues. J was trimmed by 4 bases and V by 3 bases; bases with no gene match: 5. The V gene's germline CDR1 is SGDLS and CDR2 YYNGEE.

This clonotype was found many times. This chain's CDR3 is CASSQPTSGRKYEQYF. The CDR3 DNA reads TGCGCCAGCAGCCAACCCACTAGCGGGAGGAAATACGAGCAGTACTTC. The chain has TRBV4-1 and TRBJ2-7; 12 bases align to TRBD2. V trimming: 2 bases; J trimming: 4 bases; junction bases outside the gene matches: 6. The CDR3 spans 16 residues. Germline loops: CDR1 MGHRA, CDR2 YSYEKL.

This clonotype was observed a handful of times. This may arise from a read error, as a much more abundant clone is one base away. This chain joins TRBV7-9 and TRBJ2-1; 12 bases fit TRBD2. The V and J ends lost 4 bases and 12 bases, in that order; junction bases with no gene match: 7. Per germline, CDR1 SEHNR and CDR2 FQNEAQ (reference sequence). The CDR3 is made up of 14 amino acids. The CDR3 bases are TGTGCCAGCAGCTACCTAGCGGGAGGGTATGGGCAGTTCTTC. Its protein product is CASSYLAGGYGQFF.

This clonotype was seen ten or more times. The V and J genes are TRBV7-8 and TRBJ2-3, with a tentative D call TRBD2 (6 bases). The CDR3 has 15 amino acids. Trimming removed 2 bases from V and 2 bases from J, with 11 bases in between. The germline gives CDR1 SGHVS, CDR2 FQNEAQ. CDR3 protein: CASSLRGTLTDTQYF. CDR3 nucleotides: TGTGCCAGCAGCTTACGGGGGACTCTCACAGATACGCAGTATTTT.

This clonotype was counted many times. The chain uses TRBV6-2 or TRBV6-3 and TRBJ2-7, with D perhaps TRBD2 (5 bases). V lost 7 bases to trimming and J lost 0 bases, with 16 bases between them. The CDR3 extends over 15 amino acids. CDR1 is MNHEY, CDR2 SVGEGT, per germline. In DNA, the CDR3 is TGTGCCAGCACCAAGTCTACCGGAGGCTCCTACGAGCAGTACTTC. Amino acid sequence: CASTKSTGGSYEQYF.

This clonotype was seen more than once but under ten times. This sequence joins TRBV5-1 and TRBJ2-1; perhaps TRBD2 as D (5 bases). V gave up 6 bases and J gave up 7 bases, with 17 bases separating them. This CDR3 region has 14 residues. The germline gives CDR1 SGHRS, CDR2 YFSETQ. CDR3 in DNA: TGCGCCAGCACGATTTCAGGAGGCTCGAATGAGCAGTTCTTC. Encoded protein: CASTISGGSNEQFF. Filled out from reference TRBV5-1 and TRBJ2-1, the complete variable domain reads KAGVTQTPRYLIKTRGQQVTLSCSPISGHRSVSWYQQTPGQGLQFLFEYFSETQRNKGNFPGRFSGRQFSNSRSEMNVSTLELGDSALYLCASTISGGSNEQFFGPGTRLTVL.

This clonotype was detected only a few times. This chain joins TRBV5-5 and TRBJ2-7, with TRBD2 identical over 7 bases. CDR3 length equals 14 residues. The V gene end was trimmed by 4 bases and the J gene end by 4 bases; junction bases not matched to a gene: 8. CDR1 is SGHKS and CDR2 is YYEKEE in the germline V gene (reference sequence). DNA for the CDR3: TGTGCCAGCAGCCTGGGACTACCCGATTACGAGCAGTACTTC. This gives the protein CASSLGLPDYEQYF. The full variable domain, with the rest looked up from reference TRBV5-5 and TRBJ2-7, is DAGVTQSPTHLIKTRGQQVTLRCSPISGHKSVSWYQQVLGQGPQFIFQYYEKEERGRGNFPDRFSARQFPNYSSELNVNALLLGDSALYLCASSLGLPDYEQYFGPGTRLTVT.

The table lists this clonotype with many counts. This chain links TRBV2 with TRBJ2-3; D remains unclear. V lost 7 bases to trimming and J lost 1 base, with 15 bases between them. The CDR3 sequence is 15 residues long. Per germline, CDR1 SNHLY and CDR2 FYNNEI. The CDR3 protein is CASIITVLRTDTQYF. CDR3 coding DNA: TGTGCCAGCATAATTACAGTGTTACGCACAGATACGCAGTATTTT.

This clonotype was seen at least ten times. The rearrangement links TRBV14 to TRBJ2-5; the D is unclear. The CDR3 contains 12 residues. Germline assignment: CDR1 SGHDN and CDR2 FVKESK. Trimming took 4 bases from V and 4 from J, leaving 7 bases between them. The chain's CDR3 is CASSPMGETQYF. The CDR3 DNA reads as TGTGCCAGCAGCCCCATGGGAGAGACCCAGTACTTC.

This clonotype was recorded many times. This rearrangement joins TRBV4-1 to TRBJ1-5; D not resolved. CDR1 and CDR2 from the germline V gene are MGHRA and YSYEKL. This CDR3 has 14 residues. Trimming removed 4 bases at V and 6 bases at J, with 13 bases between. The CDR3 reads CASSLSRLGQPQHF. CDR3 bases: TGCGCCAGCAGCCTTTCCCGATTGGGTCAGCCCCAGCATTTT.

This clonotype showed up just a few times. The chain links TRBV30 to TRBJ2-3, with 7 bases aligning to TRBD2. J was trimmed by 0 bases and V by 3 bases; bases with no gene match: 6. The germline V gene encodes CDR1 GTSNPN and CDR2 SVGIG (reference sequence). The CDR3 contains 15 residues. CDR3 in amino acids: CAWSALAASTDTQYF. As DNA, the CDR3 is TGTGCCTGGAGCGCCCTAGCGGCTAGCACAGATACGCAGTATTTT.